This T cell receptor (beta chain) is from a study of vaccination and CD4 T cells after COVID-19. Study overall: The post-vaccine samples came a median roughly 79 days after dose two (range 14 to 241).

The treatment here: approximately 9-day PBMC culture with coronavirus spike peptide pools or control peptides (ViraFEST assay). A half-volume replacement of the medium with fresh IL-2 medium was performed on days 3 and 7. Germline assignment: CDR1 SGHTA and CDR2 FQGNSA. V lost 5 bases and J 7 bases, leaving 7 bases between the germline ends. The CDR3 runs 11 residues. Oncomine TCR Beta short-read sequencing was applied to DNA from cultured CD4+ T cells. Investigators obtained genomic DNA by extraction from cultured CD4+ T cells. TCRdb analysed the PCR reads with MiXCR anew, one entry per CDR3 protein. The repertoire holds fewer than 15,000 distinct CDR3 sequences, approximately 46% seen once, with around 7.8% in the top ten. This clonotype was seen more than once but under ten times. The antigen is undetermined.

The sequenced sample was CD4+ T cells from blood, cultured in vitro, obtained after SARS-CoV-2 vaccination. The chain uses TRBV7-2 and TRBJ2-3; D is undetermined. The clonotype comes from a human donor who had recovered from COVID-19. CDR3 protein: CASSPTNTQYF. The CDR3 DNA sequence: TGTGCCAGCAGCCCCACCAATACGCAGTATTTT.